Below are 22 T cell receptor beta chains sequenced from a single sample in a study of blood T cells in healthy people across ages. PCR was performed a second time for roughly 7 to 11 cycles using a sample-barcoded 5' primer and a J-beta primer mix. TCRdb called the 5' RACE reads again in MiXCR, with one record for every CDR3 protein. This sample carries about 640,000 distinct CDR3 sequences, roughly 53% of them seen once, and the ten largest clones take 30% to 40%. Material: blood. These receptors all stem from a man aged 55 to 70 in good health.

The chain has TRBV7-2 and TRBJ1-1, with TRBD1 identical over 7 bases. V lost 0 bases and J lost 9; bases outside the gene matches: 4. The CDR3 totals 13 residues. The V gene's germline CDR1 is SGHTA and CDR2 FQGNSA. The CDR3 nucleotides are TGTGCCAGCAGCTTAGCTTGGGACAGACAAGCTTTCTTT. Translated, it gives CASSLAWDRQAFF.

V and J are TRBV28 and TRBJ1-6; a possible D gene is TRBD1 (5 bases). This CDR3 is 14 amino acids long. Trimming removed 5 bases at V and 12 bases at J, with 17 bases between. In germline, CDR1 is MDHEN, CDR2 SYDVKM. DNA of the CDR3: TGTGCCAGCAGTCCAAGCCAGGGAGGAAGACCCCTCCACTTT. It yields the protein CASSPSQGGRPLHF.

V and J are TRBV29-1 and TRBJ2-5, with 12 bases matching TRBD1. The germline V gene has CDR1 SQVTM and CDR2 ANQGSEA. The trim removed 6 bases at V and 1 base at J, leaving 3 bases unmatched. The length of the CDR3 is 14 residues. Here the CDR3 reads CSVRDRGLQETQYF. Written as DNA, the CDR3 is TGCAGCGTCCGGGACAGGGGGCTCCAAGAGACCCAGTACTTC. Full variable domain (rest looked up from reference TRBV29-1 and TRBJ2-5): SAVISQKPSRDICQRGTSLTIQCQVDSQVTMMFWYRQQPGQSLTLIATANQGSEATYESGFVIDKFPISRPNLTFSTLTVSNMSPEDSSIYLCSVRDRGLQETQYFGPGTRLLVL.

The table lists this clonotype with a few counts. The rearrangement joins TRBV20-1 to TRBJ2-7; weak D call: TRBD1 (8 bases). Trimming removed 5 bases from V and 3 bases from J, with 14 bases in between. Per germline, CDR1 DFQATT and CDR2 SNEGSKA (reference sequence). This CDR3 is built from 13 residues. The CDR3 loop reads CSAVTGEGYEQYF. In DNA form, the CDR3 reads TGCAGTGCTGTGACAGGGGAGGGCTACGAGCAGTACTTC.

The chain is built from TRBV18 and TRBJ1-5; D might be TRBD1 (6 bases). From germline, CDR1 is KGHSH and CDR2 LQKENI. Trimming cost V 0 bases and J 4 bases, with 16 bases left between them. The CDR3 has 17 residues. As DNA, the CDR3 is TGTGCCAGCTCACCACCGGGGATGGGGGGGCTAAATCAGCCCCAGCATTTT. It yields the protein CASSPPGMGGLNQPQHF.

This clonotype came up many times. The V and J genes are TRBV15 and TRBJ2-7, with TRBD2 as a possible D gene (6 bases). The V gene's germline CDR1 is LNHNV and CDR2 YYDKDF (reference sequence). V shed 0 bases and J shed 2 bases, with 11 bases lying between them. This CDR3 has 15 amino acids. The CDR3 bases are TGTGCCACCAGCAGAGATAGGAGGGGAGCCTACGAGCAGTACTTC. Its translation: CATSRDRRGAYEQYF.

The chain joins TRBV9 to TRBJ2-1; D tentatively reads TRBD1 or TRBD2 (5 bases each). The CDR3 totals 15 residues. CDR1 SGDLS and CDR2 YYNGEE come from the germline V gene. The V gene lost 0 bases and the J gene lost 9 bases, with 16 bases spanning the gap. This CDR3 reads CASSVDGWDGSEQFF. The CDR3 nucleotides read TGTGCCAGCAGCGTAGATGGTTGGGACGGTAGTGAGCAGTTCTTC. Full variable domain (outside the CDR3, taken from reference TRBV9 and TRBJ2-1): DSGVTQTPKHLITATGQRVTLRCSPRSGDLSVYWYQQSLDQGLQFLIQYYNGEERAKGNILERFSAQQFPDLHSELNLSSLELGDSALYFCASSVDGWDGSEQFFGPGTRLTVL.

J is TRBJ2-5 and V is TRBV6-4; 8 positions match TRBD1. This CDR3 spans 12 amino acids. CDR1 MRHNA and CDR2 SNTAGT come from the germline V gene. The V segment lost 11 bases and the J segment 3 bases; nucleotides outside the gene matches: 5. The CDR3 bases are TGTGCCGGCCGACAGGGGAAAGAGACCCAGTACTTC. This encodes CAGRQGKETQYF.

This CDR3 reads CASSYSGDEAFF. In nucleotides, the CDR3 is TGTGCCAGCAGTTACTCAGGGGATGAAGCTTTCTTT. The V call is TRBV6-2 or TRBV6-3, the J call TRBJ1-1; TRBD1 might be the D (5 bases). Trimming shortened V by 0 bases and J by 7 bases, and 6 bases separated the two germline ends. The CDR3 sequence is 12 residues long. The germline V gene has CDR1 MNHEY and CDR2 SVGEGT.

For this clonotype: A much larger clonotype is one base distant, so this may be a read error. This chain connects TRBV12-3 or TRBV12-4 to TRBJ2-3; no definite D call. CDR3 length: 14 amino acids. The CDR3 here is CASSFRVRGDTEYF. Here the CDR3 DNA reads TGTGCCAGCAGTTTTAGAGTGAGAGGAGATACGGAGTATTTT.

V gene TRBV25-1 combines with J gene TRBJ1-1, with 9 nucleotides matching TRBD1. The trim removed 4 bases at V and 10 bases at J, leaving 10 bases unmatched. Per germline, CDR1 MGHDK and CDR2 SYGVNS. CDR3 length: 14 residues. The chain's CDR3 is CASSVRTGVPVAFF. The CDR3 nucleotides read TGTGCCAGCAGTGTCCGGACAGGGGTCCCGGTAGCTTTCTTT.

V is TRBV5-6 and J is TRBJ2-4; no reliable D call. This CDR3 has 15 residues. The germline V and J ends were trimmed by 1 base and 4 bases, with 12 bases remaining between them. CDR1 and CDR2 from the germline V gene are SGHDT and YYEEEE. The CDR3 sequence is CASSLYRLVKNIQYF. In nucleotides, the CDR3 is TGTGCCAGCAGCTTGTATCGGTTAGTTAAAAACATTCAGTACTTC.

The gene calls are TRBV15 and TRBJ2-3; no reliable D call. The CDR3 contains 15 residues. The germline V gene encodes CDR1 LNHNV and CDR2 YYDKDF (reference sequence). V lost 0 bases and J 2 bases, leaving 9 bases between the germline ends. CDR3 bases: TGTGCCACCAGCAGAGAAGGGCGAAACACAGATACGCAGTATTTT. This translates into CATSREGRNTDTQYF.

This clonotype was picked up one time. The chain joins TRBV27 to TRBJ1-4; possible D gene TRBD1, 6 bases. CDR3 size: 15 residues. The V and J ends lost 3 bases and 3 bases respectively, with 11 bases between them. Germline V gene data show CDR1 as MNHEY and CDR2 as SMNVEV (reference sequence). The CDR3 is CASSLRGDANEKLFF. DNA of the CDR3: TGTGCCAGCAGTTTGAGGGGGGACGCTAATGAAAAACTGTTTTTT.

The V gene is TRBV20-1, the J gene TRBJ2-5; D perhaps matches TRBD2 (5 bases). The CDR3 covers 13 residues. The V gene lost 3 bases and the J gene lost 1 base, with 9 bases spanning the gap. Germline V gives CDR1 DFQATT, CDR2 SNEGSKA (reference sequence). This chain's CDR3 is CSASREPQETQYF. CDR3 DNA sequence: TGCAGTGCTAGTCGGGAACCCCAAGAGACCCAGTACTTC.

The chain is built from TRBV27 and TRBJ1-6; TRBD1 might be the D (5 bases). CDR3 size: 15 residues. The ends were cut back, 10 bases at V and 3 bases at J, with 16 bases in the middle. CDR1 is MNHEY and CDR2 is SMNVEV in the germline V gene (reference sequence). CDR3 DNA: TGTGCCAACACCTCAGGGATGGGCTATAATTCACCCCTCCACTTT. Protein sequence: CANTSGMGYNSPLHF.

This clonotype was recorded a few times. CDR3 amino acids: CASSLAQGGEQFF. CDR3 coding DNA: TGCGCCAGCAGCTTGGCCCAGGGCGGAGAGCAGTTCTTC. The chain joins TRBV5-1 to TRBJ2-1; perhaps TRBD1 as D (5 bases). Per germline, CDR1 SGHRS and CDR2 YFSETQ. This CDR3 is 13 amino acids long. Trimming cost V 0 bases and J 10 bases, with 11 bases left between them.

The CDR3: CASSSREGGYTF. The CDR3 bases are TGTGCCAGCAGCTCTCGAGAGGGGGGCTACACCTTC. The J gene is TRBJ1-2, the V gene TRBV7-2, with D possibly matching TRBD1 (5 bases). Trimming pared 4 bases from V and 8 bases from J, leaving 11 bases between. CDR1 is SGHTA and CDR2 is FQGNSA in the germline V gene. The CDR3 is 12 amino acids.

This chain joins TRBV20-1 and TRBJ2-3, with 8 bases that match TRBD2. The germline V gene encodes CDR1 DFQATT and CDR2 SNEGSKA (reference sequence). Trimming took 6 bases from V and 1 from J; bases not matched to a gene: 9. The CDR3 spans 15 residues. As DNA, the CDR3 is TGCAGTGCGGCCGGGCTAGCGGGCCGCACAGATACGCAGTATTTT. Its protein is CSAAGLAGRTDTQYF.

The chain recombines TRBV14 with TRBJ2-4; no clear D gene. The CDR3 runs 14 residues. CDR1 SGHDN and CDR2 FVKESK come from the germline V gene. Trimming removed 1 base from V and 4 bases from J, with 8 bases in between. The chain's CDR3 is CASSQGTRKNIQYF. The CDR3 DNA follows: TGTGCCAGCAGCCAAGGGACGCGGAAAAACATTCAGTACTTC.

This clonotype showed up just once. The chain recombines TRBV7-9 with TRBJ2-5; D gene uncertain. The DNA end is more similar to TRBJ2-7, so the J call may be wrong. CDR3 length: 15 residues. Per the germline V gene, CDR1 is SEHNR and CDR2 is FQNEAQ (reference sequence). The CDR3 sequence is CASSLAGLAPYEQYF. The CDR3 DNA reads TGTGCCAGCAGCTTAGCGGGCCTCGCGCCCTACGAGCAGTACTTC.

This clonotype was seen a few times. The chain employs TRBV2 and TRBJ2-7; D is unclear. Germline-derived CDR1 and CDR2 are SNHLY and FYNNEI. The CDR3 consists of 13 residues. V dropped 6 bases and J dropped 6 bases, with 15 bases sitting between them. The CDR3: CASRVAKSREQYF. The CDR3 nucleotides read TGTGCCAGCAGAGTTGCCAAATCCCGCGAGCAGTACTTC.